Sequencing of this T cell receptor (beta chain) was carried out in a study of blood T cells in healthy people across ages. Across the whole study: Capture via template switching afforded approximately one barcoded beta molecule per two T cells.

Notes on the study in general: TCR beta diversity per million T cells fell roughly linearly with age.

Turning to this clonotype: The antigen remains undetermined.

A second PCR, run for roughly 7 to 11 cycles, used a sample-barcoded 5' primer plus a J-beta primer mix. Researchers report that a template-switch adaptor with 12 random nucleotides tagged each cDNA molecule. One entry per CDR3 protein results from TCRdb running MiXCR on the 5' RACE reads. The repertoire holds approximately 770,000 distinct CDR3 sequences, 58% seen once, with about 20% in the top ten. The sequence came from a man aged 30 to 45 in good health. Material for sequencing was blood.

CDR3 sequence reads: CASRKGGREQYF. In nucleotides, the CDR3 is TGTGCCAGCAGAAAAGGGGGGAGGGAGCAGTACTTC. The J gene is TRBJ2-7, the V gene TRBV28; either TRBD1 or TRBD2 may supply D (6 bases each). There are 12 residues in the CDR3. The V gene's germline CDR1 is MDHEN and CDR2 SYDVKM. The V and J ends lost 6 bases and 7 bases respectively, with 13 bases between them.